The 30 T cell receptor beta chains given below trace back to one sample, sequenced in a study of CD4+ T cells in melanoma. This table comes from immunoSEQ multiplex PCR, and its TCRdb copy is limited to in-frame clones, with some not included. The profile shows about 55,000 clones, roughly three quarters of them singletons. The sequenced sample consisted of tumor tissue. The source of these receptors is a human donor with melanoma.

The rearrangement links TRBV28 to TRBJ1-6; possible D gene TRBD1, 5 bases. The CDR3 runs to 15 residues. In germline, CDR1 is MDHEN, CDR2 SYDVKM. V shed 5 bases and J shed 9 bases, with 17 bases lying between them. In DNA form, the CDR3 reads TGTGCCAGCAGTCTAGGGGCGGGGCTGGGTTCACCCCTCCACTTT. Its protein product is CASSLGAGLGSPLHF.

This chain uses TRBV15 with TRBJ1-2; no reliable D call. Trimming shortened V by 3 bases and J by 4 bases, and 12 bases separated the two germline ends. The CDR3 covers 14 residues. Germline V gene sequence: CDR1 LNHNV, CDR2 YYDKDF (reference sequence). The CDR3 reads CATSSPGQTYGYTF. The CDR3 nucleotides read TGTGCCACCAGCAGCCCCGGCCAGACCTATGGCTACACCTTC.

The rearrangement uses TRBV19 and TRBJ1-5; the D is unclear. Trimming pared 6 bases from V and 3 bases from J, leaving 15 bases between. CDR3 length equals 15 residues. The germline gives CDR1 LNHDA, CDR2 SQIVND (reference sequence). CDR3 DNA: TGTGCCAGTAGCGTCCGGGAGGTCTACAATCAGCCCCAGCATTTT. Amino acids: CASSVREVYNQPQHF.

DNA of the CDR3: TGTGCCAGCAGACAGGGACAGGGGTACGAGCAGTACTTC. Translated: CASRQGQGYEQYF. The rearrangement joins TRBV6-1 to TRBJ2-7; TRBD1 matches 10 bases. Looked up from germline, CDR1 is MNHNS and CDR2 is SASEGT. With 6 bases clipped from V and 4 bases from J, the junction kept 3 bases outside the gene matches. This CDR3 has 13 residues.

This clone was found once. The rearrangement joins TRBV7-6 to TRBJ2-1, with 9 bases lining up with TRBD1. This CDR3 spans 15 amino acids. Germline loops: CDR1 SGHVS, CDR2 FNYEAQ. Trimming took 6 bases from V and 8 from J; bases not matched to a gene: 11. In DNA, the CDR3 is TGTGCCAGCAGTATATTAGGGACAGGGACGGATGAGCAGTTCTTC. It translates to CASSILGTGTDEQFF.

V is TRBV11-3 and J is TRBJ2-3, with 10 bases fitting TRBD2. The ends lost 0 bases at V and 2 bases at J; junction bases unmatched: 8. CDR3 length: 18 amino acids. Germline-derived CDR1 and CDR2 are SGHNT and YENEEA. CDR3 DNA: TGTGCCAGCAGCTTAGAAGTGCTAGCGGGGGCCGTCACAGATACGCAGTATTTT. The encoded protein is CASSLEVLAGAVTDTQYF.

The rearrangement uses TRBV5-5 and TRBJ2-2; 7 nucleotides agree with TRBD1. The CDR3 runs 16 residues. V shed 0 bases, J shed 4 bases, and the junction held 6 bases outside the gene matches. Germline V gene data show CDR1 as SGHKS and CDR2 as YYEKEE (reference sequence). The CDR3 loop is CASSLGQGIGTGELFF. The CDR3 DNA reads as TGTGCCAGCAGCTTGGGACAGGGAATCGGCACCGGGGAGCTGTTTTTT.

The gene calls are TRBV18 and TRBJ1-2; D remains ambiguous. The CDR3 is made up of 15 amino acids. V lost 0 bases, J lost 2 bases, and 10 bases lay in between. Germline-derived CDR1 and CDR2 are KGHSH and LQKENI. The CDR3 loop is CASSPPAGRNYGYTF. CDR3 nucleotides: TGTGCCAGCTCACCACCGGCAGGAAGGAACTATGGCTACACCTTC.

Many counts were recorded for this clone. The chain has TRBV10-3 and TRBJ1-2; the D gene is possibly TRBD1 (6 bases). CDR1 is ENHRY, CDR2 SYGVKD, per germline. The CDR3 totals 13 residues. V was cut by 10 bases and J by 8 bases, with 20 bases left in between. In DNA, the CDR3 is TGTGCCACTATGGAGGCGGGGGGCTGGGGCTACACCTTC. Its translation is CATMEAGGWGYTF.

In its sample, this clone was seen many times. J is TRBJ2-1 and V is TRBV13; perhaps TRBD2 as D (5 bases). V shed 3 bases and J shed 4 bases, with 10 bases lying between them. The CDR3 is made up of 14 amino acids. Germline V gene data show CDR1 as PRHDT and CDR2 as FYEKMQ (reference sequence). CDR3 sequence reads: CASSFPGEYNEQFF. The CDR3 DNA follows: TGTGCCAGCAGCTTTCCCGGGGAATACAATGAGCAGTTCTTC.

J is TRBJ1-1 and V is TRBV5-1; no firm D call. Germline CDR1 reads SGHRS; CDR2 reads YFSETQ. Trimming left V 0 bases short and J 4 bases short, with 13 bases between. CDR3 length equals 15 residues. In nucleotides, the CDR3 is TGCGCCAGCAGCTTGGCCATGGGAGGGAGCACTGAAGCTTTCTTT. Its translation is CASSLAMGGSTEAFF.

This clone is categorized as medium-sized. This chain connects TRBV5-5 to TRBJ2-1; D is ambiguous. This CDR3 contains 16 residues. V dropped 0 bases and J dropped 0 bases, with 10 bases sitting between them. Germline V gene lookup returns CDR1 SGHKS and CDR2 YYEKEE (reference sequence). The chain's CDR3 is CASSLEHSSSYNEQFF. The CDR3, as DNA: TGTGCCAGCAGCTTGGAACACTCTAGCTCCTACAATGAGCAGTTCTTC.

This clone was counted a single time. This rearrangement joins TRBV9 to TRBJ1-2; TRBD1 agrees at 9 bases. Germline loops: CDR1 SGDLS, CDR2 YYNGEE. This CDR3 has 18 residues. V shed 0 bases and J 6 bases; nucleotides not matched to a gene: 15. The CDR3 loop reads CASSVEGAPQGARDGYTF. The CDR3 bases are TGTGCCAGCAGCGTAGAGGGGGCCCCACAGGGGGCGCGGGATGGCTACACCTTC.

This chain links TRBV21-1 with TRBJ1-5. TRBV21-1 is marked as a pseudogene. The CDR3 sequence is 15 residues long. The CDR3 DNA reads TGTGCCACCGAAGCGGGGGGGGAGGGCTGGCAGCCCCAGCATTTT. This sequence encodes CATEAGGEGWQPQHF.

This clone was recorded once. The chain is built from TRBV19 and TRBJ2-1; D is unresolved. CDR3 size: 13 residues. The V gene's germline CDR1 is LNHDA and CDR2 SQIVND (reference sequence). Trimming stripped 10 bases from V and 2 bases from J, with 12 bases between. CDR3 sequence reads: CATRTSPYNEQFF. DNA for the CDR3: TGTGCCACCCGAACTTCACCCTACAATGAGCAGTTCTTC.

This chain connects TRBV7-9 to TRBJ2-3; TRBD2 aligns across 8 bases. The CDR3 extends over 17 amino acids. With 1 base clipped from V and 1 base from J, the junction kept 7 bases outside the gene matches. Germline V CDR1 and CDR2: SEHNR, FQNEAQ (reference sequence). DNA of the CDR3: TGTGCCAGCAGCTTAGGATGGGACGGGGGGGGCACAGATACGCAGTATTTT. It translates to CASSLGWDGGGTDTQYF.

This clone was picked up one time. CDR3 in DNA: TGTGCCAGCAGCCCCCAGGGGGCTGGGGCCAACGTCCTGACTTTC. Amino acid sequence: CASSPQGAGANVLTF. The chain recombines TRBV7-9 with TRBJ2-6, with 7 bases aligning to TRBD1. This CDR3 is 15 amino acids long. With V trimmed by 5 bases and J by 2 bases, 3 bases remained unmatched. CDR1 is SEHNR, CDR2 FQNEAQ, per germline (reference sequence).

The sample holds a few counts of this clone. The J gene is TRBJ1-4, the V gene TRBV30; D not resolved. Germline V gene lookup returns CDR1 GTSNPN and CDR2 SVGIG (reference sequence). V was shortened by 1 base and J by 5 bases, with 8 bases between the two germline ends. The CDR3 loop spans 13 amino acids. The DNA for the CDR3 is TGTGCCTGGAGTGCACAGACGAATGAAAAACTGTTTTTT. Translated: CAWSAQTNEKLFF.

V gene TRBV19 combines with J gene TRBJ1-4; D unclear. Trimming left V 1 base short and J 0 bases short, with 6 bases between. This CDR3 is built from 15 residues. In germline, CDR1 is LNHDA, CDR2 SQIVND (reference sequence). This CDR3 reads CASSIGRATNEKLFF. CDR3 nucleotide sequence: TGTGCCAGTAGTATAGGACGGGCAACTAATGAAAAACTGTTTTTT. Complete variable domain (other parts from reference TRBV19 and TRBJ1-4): DGGITQSPKYLFRKEGQNVTLSCEQNLNHDAMYWYRQDPGQGLRLIYYSQIVNDFQKGDIAEGYSVSREKKESFPLTVTSAQKNPTAFYLCASSIGRATNEKLFFGSGTQLSVL.

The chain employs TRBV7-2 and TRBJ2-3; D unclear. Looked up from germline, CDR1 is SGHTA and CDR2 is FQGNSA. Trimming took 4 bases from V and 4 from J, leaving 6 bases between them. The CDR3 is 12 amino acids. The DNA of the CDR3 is TGTGCCAGCAGCTATTCACCAGATACGCAGTATTTT. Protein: CASSYSPDTQYF.

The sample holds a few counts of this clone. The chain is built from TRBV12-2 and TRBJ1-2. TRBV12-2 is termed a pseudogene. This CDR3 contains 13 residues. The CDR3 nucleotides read TGTGCAAGTCGCTTAAGGGAGGTGGGGGGCTACACCTTC. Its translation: CASRLREVGGYTF.

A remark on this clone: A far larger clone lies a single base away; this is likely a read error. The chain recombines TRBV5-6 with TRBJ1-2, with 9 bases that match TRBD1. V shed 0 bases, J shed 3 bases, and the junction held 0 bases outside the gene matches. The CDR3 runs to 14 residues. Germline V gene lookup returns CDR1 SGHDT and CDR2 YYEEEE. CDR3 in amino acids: CASSLGTGDYGYTF. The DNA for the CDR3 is TGTGCCAGCAGCTTGGGGACAGGGGACTATGGCTACACCTTC. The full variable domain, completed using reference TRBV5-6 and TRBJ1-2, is DAGVTQSPTHLIKTRGQQVTLRCSPKSGHDTVSWYQQALGQGPQFIFQYYEEEERQRGNFPDRFSGHQFPNYSSELNVNALLLGDSALYLCASSLGTGDYGYTFGSGTRLTVV.

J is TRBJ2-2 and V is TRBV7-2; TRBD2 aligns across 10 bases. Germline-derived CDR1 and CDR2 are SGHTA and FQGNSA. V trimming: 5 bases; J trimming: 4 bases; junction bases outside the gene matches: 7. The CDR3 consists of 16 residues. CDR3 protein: CASSPYSGGLTGELFF. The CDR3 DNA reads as TGTGCCAGCAGCCCGTATAGCGGGGGGCTCACCGGGGAGCTGTTTTTT.

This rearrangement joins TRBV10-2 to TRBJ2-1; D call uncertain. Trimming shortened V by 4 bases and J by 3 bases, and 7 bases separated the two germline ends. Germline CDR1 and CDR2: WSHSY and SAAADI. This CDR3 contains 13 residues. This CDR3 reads CASSVTDYNEQFF. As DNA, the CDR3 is TGCGCCAGCAGTGTAACGGACTACAATGAGCAGTTCTTC.

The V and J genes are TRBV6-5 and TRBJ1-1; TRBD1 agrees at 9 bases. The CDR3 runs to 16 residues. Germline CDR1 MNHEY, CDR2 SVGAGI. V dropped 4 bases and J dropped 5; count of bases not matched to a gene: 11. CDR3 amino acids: CASSSWDRAKGTEAFF. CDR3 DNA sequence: TGTGCCAGCAGTTCATGGGACAGGGCCAAAGGTACTGAAGCTTTCTTT.

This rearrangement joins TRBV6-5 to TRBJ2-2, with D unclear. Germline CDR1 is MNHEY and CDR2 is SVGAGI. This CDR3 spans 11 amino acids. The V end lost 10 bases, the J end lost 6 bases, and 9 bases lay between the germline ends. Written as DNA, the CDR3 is TGTGCCACTCAAACCCCCGGGGAGCTGTTTTTT. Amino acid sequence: CATQTPGELFF.

In DNA form, the CDR3 reads TGCGCCAGCAGCGAACAGGGGCGCACTGAAGCTTTCTTT. Its translation is CASSEQGRTEAFF. This chain connects TRBV5-1 to TRBJ1-1; TRBD1 agrees at 7 bases. Germline V gene lookup returns CDR1 SGHRS and CDR2 YFSETQ. The V and J ends lost 4 bases and 4 bases, in that order; junction bases with no gene match: 4. The CDR3 has 13 residues. Together with reference TRBV5-1 and TRBJ1-1, the CDR3 gives the full variable domain: KAGVTQTPRYLIKTRGQQVTLSCSPISGHRSVSWYQQTPGQGLQFLFEYFSETQRNKGNFPGRFSGRQFSNSRSEMNVSTLELGDSALYLCASSEQGRTEAFFGQGTRLTVV.

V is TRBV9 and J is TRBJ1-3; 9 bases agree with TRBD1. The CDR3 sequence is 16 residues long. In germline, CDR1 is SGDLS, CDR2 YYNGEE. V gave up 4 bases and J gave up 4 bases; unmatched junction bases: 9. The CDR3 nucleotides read TGTGCCAGCAGCCGGTCGGGACAGGGCGCGGGAAACACCATATATTTT. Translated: CASSRSGQGAGNTIYF.

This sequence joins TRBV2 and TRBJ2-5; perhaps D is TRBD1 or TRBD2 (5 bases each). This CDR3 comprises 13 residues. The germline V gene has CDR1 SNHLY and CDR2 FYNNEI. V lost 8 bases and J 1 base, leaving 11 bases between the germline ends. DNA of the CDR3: TGTGCCAGCCTGGGACCGAGCCAAGAGACCCAGTACTTC. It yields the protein CASLGPSQETQYF.

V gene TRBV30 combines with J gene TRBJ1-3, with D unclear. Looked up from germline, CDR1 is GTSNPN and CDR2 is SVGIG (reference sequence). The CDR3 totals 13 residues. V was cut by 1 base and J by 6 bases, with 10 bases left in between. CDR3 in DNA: TGTGCCTGGAGTGAGGGCTTGTTAAACACCATATATTTT. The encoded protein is CAWSEGLLNTIYF.